The clone carrying this T cell receptor beta chain was counted a single time. A multiplex PCR was run with 60 Vbeta primers and 13 Jbeta primers. Produced via immunoSEQ multiplex PCR; TCRdb's table is partial and in-frame only. Of 65,000 to 85,000 clones listed, under 80% are singletons. CDR3 size: 16 residues. Germline V lookup: CDR1 MNHNS, CDR2 SASEGT. V trimming: 3 bases; J trimming: 3 bases; junction bases outside the gene matches: 7. The data were obtained in a study of cytomegalovirus exposure and HLA in healthy donors. Sequencing was done on a sample of PBMCs. The gene calls are TRBV6-1 and TRBJ1-2; TRBD1 matches at 10 bases. This clonotype originated in a male donor in good health and CMV-seropositive. CDR3 sequence reads: CASSEDRGGVYYGYTF. In DNA form, the CDR3 reads TGTGCCAGCAGTGAGGACAGGGGGGGAGTGTACTATGGCTACACCTTC.